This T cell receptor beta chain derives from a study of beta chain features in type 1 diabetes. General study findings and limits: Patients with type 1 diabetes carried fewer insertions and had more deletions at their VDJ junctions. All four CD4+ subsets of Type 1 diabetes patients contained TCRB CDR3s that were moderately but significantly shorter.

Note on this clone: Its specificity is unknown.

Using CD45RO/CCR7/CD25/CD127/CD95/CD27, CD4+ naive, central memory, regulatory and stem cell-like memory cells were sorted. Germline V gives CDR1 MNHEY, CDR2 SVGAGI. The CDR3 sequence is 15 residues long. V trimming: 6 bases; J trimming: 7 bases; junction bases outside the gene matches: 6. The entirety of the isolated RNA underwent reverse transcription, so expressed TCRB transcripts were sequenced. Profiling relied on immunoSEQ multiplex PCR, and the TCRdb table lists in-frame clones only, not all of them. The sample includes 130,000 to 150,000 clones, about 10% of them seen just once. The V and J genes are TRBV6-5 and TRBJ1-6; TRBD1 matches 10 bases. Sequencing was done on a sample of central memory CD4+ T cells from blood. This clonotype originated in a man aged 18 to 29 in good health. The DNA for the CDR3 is TGTGCCAGCAGCCCCGGGACAGGGGCAAATTCACCCCTCCACTTT. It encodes CASSPGTGANSPLHF.